These 25 T cell receptor beta chains were all obtained from the same sample, sequenced in a study of human T cells and chemical hapten exposure. TCRdb itself ran the RACE reads through MiXCR, one entry per CDR3 protein. The sample contains 240,000 or so distinct CDR3 sequences, approximately 8.6% of which appear only once. Described time point: pre-sensitization, week 0. The treatment denotes: therapeutic diphenylcyclopropenone sensitization with weekly scalp DPC. The source was whole blood, collected in connection with sensitization to the hapten diphenylcyclopropenone (DPC). The receptors derive from a woman aged 40 to 50 with alopecia areata. Some clones in this sample may be carry-over from other donors' samples.

This clonotype occurred a few times. The chain carries TRBV7-3 and TRBJ2-3; no firm D call. The V gene lost 5 bases and the J gene lost 5 bases, with 11 bases spanning the gap. The CDR3 covers 13 residues. CDR1 SGHTA and CDR2 FQGTGA come from the germline V gene. CDR3 bases: TGTGCCAGCAGCCCCCAAGTTGGAGATACGCAGTATTTT. Translation: CASSPQVGDTQYF. Full variable domain (missing parts from reference TRBV7-3 and TRBJ2-3): GAGVSQTPSNKVTEKGKYVELRCDPISGHTALYWYRQSLGQGPEFLIYFQGTGAADDSGLPNDRFFAVRPEGSVSTLKIQRTERGDSAVYLCASSPQVGDTQYFGPGTRLTVL.

In this sample, this clonotype turned up a few times. CDR3 DNA: TGTGCCAGCAGCGTAGATGCTAGCGGGACGGCCAGGACCTACGAGCAGTACTTC. Translation gives CASSVDASGTARTYEQYF. The chain combines TRBV9 with TRBJ2-7; 9 nucleotides line up with TRBD2. From germline, CDR1 is SGDLS and CDR2 YYNGEE. J gave up 2 bases and V 0 bases, and 12 bases lay outside the gene matches. CDR3 length: 18 residues.

The CDR3 reads CASSSLAGYNTQYF. DNA for the CDR3: TGTGCCAGCAGCTCCTTAGCGGGATATAATACGCAGTATTTT. The rearrangement joins TRBV11-2 to TRBJ2-3; 8 positions match TRBD2. This CDR3 region has 14 residues. Germline V gene lookup returns CDR1 SGHAT and CDR2 FQNNGV. V shed 4 bases and J 7 bases; nucleotides not matched to a gene: 7.

This clonotype was picked up a small number of times. This chain links TRBV12-3 or TRBV12-4 with TRBJ2-3; TRBD1 matches 7 bases. The CDR3 sequence is 11 residues long. Germline trimming cut 5 bases from V and 11 bases from J; bases unmatched to any gene: 4. CDR3 region: CASSIQGQQYF. The CDR3 nucleotides read TGTGCCAGCAGTATACAGGGGCAGCAGTATTTT.

This clonotype has a handful of counts. V and J are TRBV6-2 or TRBV6-3 and TRBJ1-5; D ambiguous. The CDR3 length is 14 residues. Trimming pared 5 bases from V and 6 bases from J, leaving 14 bases between. Germline CDR1 is MNHEY and CDR2 is SVGEGT. The DNA for the CDR3 is TGTGCCAGCAGTCCCCGACCTGGAGGTCAGCCCCAGCATTTT. The encoded protein is CASSPRPGGQPQHF.

In this sample, this clonotype turned up many times. The chain combines TRBV14 with TRBJ2-1, with D perhaps matching TRBD1 or TRBD2 (5 bases each). There are 16 residues in the CDR3. Between the trimmed V and J ends, which lost 1 base and 10 bases, there was a span of 20 bases. Germline V gene sequence: CDR1 SGHDN, CDR2 FVKESK. The CDR3 region is CASSQAFLASRQEQFF. In DNA form, the CDR3 reads TGTGCCAGCAGCCAAGCCTTTTTGGCTAGCAGACAGGAGCAGTTCTTC.

The chain is built from TRBV27 and TRBJ2-7, with 10 bases that match TRBD2. This CDR3 is built from 14 residues. Germline V gene sequence: CDR1 MNHEY, CDR2 SMNVEV (reference sequence). V gave up 6 bases and J gave up 5 bases; unmatched junction bases: 7. The CDR3 bases are TGTGCCAGCAGCCCTAGCGGGAGCGTCAACGAGCAGTACTTC. Its translation is CASSPSGSVNEQYF.

This clonotype was observed many times. This chain links TRBV20-1 with TRBJ2-1; possibly TRBD1 for D (6 bases). CDR1 is DFQATT and CDR2 is SNEGSKA in the germline V gene (reference sequence). Trimming left V 6 bases short and J 2 bases short, with 14 bases between. CDR3 size: 14 residues. The CDR3 reads CSANREFPYNEQFF. The CDR3, as DNA: TGCAGTGCCAACAGGGAGTTCCCCTACAATGAGCAGTTCTTC.

The V gene is TRBV10-3, the J gene TRBJ2-2, with TRBD1 as a possible D gene (6 bases). Germline values: CDR1 ENHRY, CDR2 SYGVKD. With 5 bases removed from V and 3 bases from J, the gap between germline ends came to 13 bases. The CDR3 covers 15 residues. CDR3 sequence (DNA): TGTGCCATCAGTAGTGACAGGACATACACCGGGGAGCTGTTTTTT. Translated, it gives CAISSDRTYTGELFF.

This clonotype was observed a few times. The rearrangement joins TRBV29-1 to TRBJ2-2; 13 positions match TRBD2. V shed 4 bases and J 6 bases; nucleotides not matched to a gene: 2. Germline V CDR1 and CDR2: SQVTM, ANQGSEA. The CDR3 runs 14 residues. DNA of the CDR3: TGCAGCGTTGGGACTAGCGGGGGATCCGGGGAGCTGTTTTTT. Its translation is CSVGTSGGSGELFF.

This clonotype was seen only a few times. The chain is built from TRBV25-1 and TRBJ2-5, with D maybe TRBD2 (5 bases). The length of the CDR3 is 14 residues. V was pared by 1 base and J by 4 bases, with 10 bases between. Germline V CDR1 and CDR2: MGHDK, SYGVNS. CDR3 protein: CASSESGRGETQYF. The CDR3, as DNA: TGTGCCAGCAGTGAATCCGGCCGGGGAGAGACCCAGTACTTC.

The V and J genes are TRBV10-3 and TRBJ1-5; 8 positions match TRBD1. From germline, CDR1 is ENHRY and CDR2 SYGVKD. The CDR3 spans 16 residues. V lost 3 bases to trimming and J lost 5 bases; unmatched junction nucleotides: 9. The CDR3 reads CAISDRSGQGDQPQHF. CDR3 DNA sequence: TGTGCCATCAGTGACCGGAGTGGACAGGGCGATCAGCCCCAGCATTTT.

This clonotype was seen a few times. The CDR3 DNA reads TGTGCCAGCAAAGTTACAGGGGGAGGTGAGCAGTTCTTC. Amino acid sequence: CASKVTGGGEQFF. The chain recombines TRBV6-2 or TRBV6-3 with TRBJ2-1; 8 nucleotides agree with TRBD1. This CDR3 has 13 residues. CDR1 is MNHEY, CDR2 SVGEGT, per germline. The junction had 8 bases not matched to a gene; V was cut back by 7 bases and J by 9 bases.

The chain carries TRBV20-1 and TRBJ1-4; 12 nucleotides align to TRBD1. After removal of 6 bases from V and 2 bases from J, the junction contained 10 bases not matched to a gene. CDR3 length: 17 residues. The germline V gene encodes CDR1 DFQATT and CDR2 SNEGSKA (reference sequence). CDR3 sequence reads: CSATGGTGGATNEKLFF. The CDR3, as DNA: TGCAGTGCCACCGGCGGGACAGGGGGCGCGACTAATGAAAAACTGTTTTTT.

The chain carries TRBV19 and TRBJ2-7; maybe TRBD1 (6 bases). Germline-derived CDR1 and CDR2 are LNHDA and SQIVND (reference sequence). CDR3 length: 14 residues. Trimming shortened V by 4 bases and J by 7 bases, and 17 bases separated the two germline ends. In nucleotides, the CDR3 is TGTGCCAGTAGTACCGGACAGTTGGGCTTAGAGCAGTACTTC. Encoded protein: CASSTGQLGLEQYF.

In its sample, this clonotype was seen a few times. The CDR3 bases are TGTGCCAGCAGGCATGGGACAGTAGCAGATACGCAGTATTTT. Translation: CASRHGTVADTQYF. V usage is TRBV5-5 and J usage is TRBJ2-3; 7 positions agree with TRBD1. The CDR3 has 14 amino acids. CDR1 SGHKS and CDR2 YYEKEE come from the germline V gene (reference sequence). The V segment lost 5 bases and the J segment 4 bases; nucleotides outside the gene matches: 7.

V and J are TRBV6-5 and TRBJ2-2; maybe TRBD2 (5 bases). In germline, CDR1 is MNHEY, CDR2 SVGAGI. V was trimmed by 2 bases and J by 0 bases, leaving 16 bases between them. The CDR3 is 18 amino acids. CDR3 amino acids: CASSYRAGSFANTGELFF. The CDR3 DNA reads TGTGCCAGCAGTTACAGGGCGGGTTCTTTCGCGAACACCGGGGAGCTGTTTTTT.

This clonotype showed up just a few times. The chain has TRBV4-2 and TRBJ1-2, with 7 bases fitting TRBD1. V lost 5 bases, J lost 3 bases, and 6 bases stayed unmatched. CDR3 length: 14 amino acids. CDR1 LGHNA and CDR2 YNFKEQ come from the germline V gene. The CDR3 bases are TGTGCCAGCAGCTCTGACAGGGAATACTATGGCTACACCTTC. Protein product: CASSSDREYYGYTF.

This clonotype was observed a handful of times. V usage is TRBV6-5 and J usage is TRBJ1-2; possible D gene TRBD1, 5 bases. CDR3 length: 14 amino acids. Trimming cost V 6 bases and J 0 bases, with 11 bases left between them. The germline CDR1 and CDR2 sequences are MNHEY and SVGAGI. The CDR3 sequence: CASRPDTANYGYTF. The CDR3 DNA is TGTGCCAGCAGACCGGACACGGCTAACTATGGCTACACCTTC.

This rearrangement joins TRBV28 to TRBJ1-2, with D unresolved. Per germline, CDR1 MDHEN and CDR2 SYDVKM. The CDR3 is 13 residues long. Trimming left V 3 bases short and J 5 bases short, with 10 bases between. The CDR3 loop is CASSFGQVYGYTF. In DNA form, the CDR3 reads TGTGCCAGCAGTTTTGGCCAGGTTTATGGCTACACCTTC.

V usage is TRBV2 and J usage is TRBJ1-1; D is ambiguous. CDR3 size: 12 residues. Germline assignment: CDR1 SNHLY and CDR2 FYNNEI. V lost 4 bases and J 0 bases, leaving 3 bases between the germline ends. Here the CDR3 DNA reads TGTGCCAGCAGTGTGATGAACACTGAAGCTTTCTTT. It translates to CASSVMNTEAFF.

This chain links TRBV24-1 with TRBJ2-2; the D gene is possibly TRBD2 (7 bases). Germline CDR1 is KGHDR and CDR2 is SFDVKD. The CDR3 has 16 residues. V lost 9 bases and J lost 4, with 20 bases in between. The CDR3 DNA reads as TGTGCCACCGTTGGGGGGGCTCTCAAACCCACCGGGGAGCTGTTTTTT. It encodes CATVGGALKPTGELFF.

The chain couples TRBV6-5 to TRBJ2-7; TRBD2 matches 8 bases. With 6 bases clipped from V and 0 bases from J, the junction kept 7 bases outside the gene matches. Germline CDR1 reads MNHEY; CDR2 reads SVGAGI. The CDR3 extends over 15 amino acids. CDR3 protein: CASSSGLGDSYEQYF. CDR3 sequence (DNA): TGTGCCAGCAGCTCGGGACTAGGGGACTCCTACGAGCAGTACTTC.

The chain employs TRBV20-1 and TRBJ1-1; D is undetermined. The CDR3 loop spans 13 amino acids. The V gene lost 7 bases and the J gene lost 3 bases, with 15 bases spanning the gap. CDR1 DFQATT and CDR2 SNEGSKA come from the germline V gene (reference sequence). In DNA form, the CDR3 reads TGCAGTGTTAAGGGTCTGGGAGACACTGAAGCTTTCTTT. It translates to CSVKGLGDTEAFF.

This chain links TRBV7-2 with TRBJ1-6, with 7 bases that match TRBD1. The CDR3 is 15 amino acids. Germline trimming cut 0 bases from V and 6 bases from J; bases unmatched to any gene: 2. From germline, CDR1 is SGHTA and CDR2 FQGNSA. The CDR3 DNA follows: TGTGCCAGCAGCTTAGCGCCAGGGGGTAATTCACCCCTCCACTTT. Its translation is CASSLAPGGNSPLHF.